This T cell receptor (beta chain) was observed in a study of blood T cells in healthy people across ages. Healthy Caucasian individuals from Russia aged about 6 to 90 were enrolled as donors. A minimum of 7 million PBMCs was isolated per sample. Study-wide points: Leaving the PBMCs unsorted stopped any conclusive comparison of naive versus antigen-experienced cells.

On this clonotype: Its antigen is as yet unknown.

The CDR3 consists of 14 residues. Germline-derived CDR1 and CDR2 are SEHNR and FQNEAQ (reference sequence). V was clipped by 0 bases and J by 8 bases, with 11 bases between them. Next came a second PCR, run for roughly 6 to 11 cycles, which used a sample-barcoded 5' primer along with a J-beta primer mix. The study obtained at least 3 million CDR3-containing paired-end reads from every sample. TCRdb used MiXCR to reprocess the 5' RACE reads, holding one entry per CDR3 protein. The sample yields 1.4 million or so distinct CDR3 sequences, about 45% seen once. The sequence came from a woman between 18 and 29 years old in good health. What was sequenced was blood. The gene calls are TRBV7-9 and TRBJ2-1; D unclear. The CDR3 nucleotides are TGTGCCAGCAGCTTAGCCGCCAGGAGCCATGAGCAGTTCTTC. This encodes CASSLAARSHEQFF.